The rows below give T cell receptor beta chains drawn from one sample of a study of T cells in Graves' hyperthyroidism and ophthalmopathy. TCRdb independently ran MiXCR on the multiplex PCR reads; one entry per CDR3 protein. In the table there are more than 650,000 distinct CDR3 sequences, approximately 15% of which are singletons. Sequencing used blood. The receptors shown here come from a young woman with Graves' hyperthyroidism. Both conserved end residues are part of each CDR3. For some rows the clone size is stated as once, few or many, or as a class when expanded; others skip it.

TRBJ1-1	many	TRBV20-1	CSARDRAGGHTEAFF
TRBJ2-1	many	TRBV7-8	CASSTPLGDEQFF
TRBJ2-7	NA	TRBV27	CASSRPPGLGLGEQYF
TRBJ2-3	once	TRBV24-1	CASSNPGQGYTQYF
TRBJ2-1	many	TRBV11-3	CASSFRTGSKNEQFF
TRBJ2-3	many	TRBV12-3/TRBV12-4	CASSPLFVATDTQYF
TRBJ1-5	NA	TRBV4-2	CASSPRDGRNQPQHF
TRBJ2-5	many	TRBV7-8	CASKLAGGLGETQYF
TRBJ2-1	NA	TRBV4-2	CASSQDADRGNEQFF
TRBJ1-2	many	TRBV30	CAWSVRGSYTF
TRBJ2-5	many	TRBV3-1	CASSQRQTQYF
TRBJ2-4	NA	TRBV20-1	CSARDPPLAKNIQYF
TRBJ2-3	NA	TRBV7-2	CASSLGWTSTDTQYF
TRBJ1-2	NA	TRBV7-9	CASSLSGAGNDGYTF
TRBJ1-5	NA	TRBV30	CAWSEGQGPYQPQHF
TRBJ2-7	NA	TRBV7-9	CASSDDRGAYEQYF
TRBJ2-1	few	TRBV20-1	CSAPKAGARNEQFF
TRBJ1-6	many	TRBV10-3	CAISDGAHSPLHF
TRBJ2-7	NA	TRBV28	CASGAPDRGNEQYF
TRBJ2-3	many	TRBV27	CASSLLAGAFSEGTDTQYF
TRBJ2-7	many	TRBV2	CASSVWGLGDEQYF
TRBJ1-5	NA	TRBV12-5	CASGLIPGGYNQPQHF
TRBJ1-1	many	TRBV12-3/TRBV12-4	CASSPGQVENTEAFF
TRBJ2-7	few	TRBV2	CASSDLPAASYEQYF
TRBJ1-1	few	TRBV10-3	CAIRSRGQNTEAFF
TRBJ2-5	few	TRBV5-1	CASSSEVSRVLGWETQYF
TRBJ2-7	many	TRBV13	CASSALRDPYEQYF
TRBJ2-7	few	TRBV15	CATSREGNRVYEQYF
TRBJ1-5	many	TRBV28	CASSTGINQPQHF
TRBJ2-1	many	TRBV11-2	CASSQFTWEDPWNEQFF
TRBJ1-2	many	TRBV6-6	CASSYYTTENYGYTF
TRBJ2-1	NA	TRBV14	CASSLYFEGRTDEQFF
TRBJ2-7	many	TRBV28	CATRGMRQREYEQYF
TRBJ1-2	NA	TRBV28	CASSYNRFVGARDGYTF
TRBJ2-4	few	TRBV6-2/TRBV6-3	CASSYPTRRVLAKNIQYF
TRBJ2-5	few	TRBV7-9	CASSPTTLAGETQYF
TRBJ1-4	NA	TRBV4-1	CASSEQGVREKLFF
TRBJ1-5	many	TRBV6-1	CASRRPTGGDQPQHF
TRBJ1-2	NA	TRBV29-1	CSVEGIGHYGYTF
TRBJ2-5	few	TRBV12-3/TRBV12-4	CASSLKGAQETQYF
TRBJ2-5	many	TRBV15	CATSREGPLRETQYF
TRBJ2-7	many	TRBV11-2	CASSLFIGTGVNEQYF
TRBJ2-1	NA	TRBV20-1	CSARDRTTRIYNEQFF
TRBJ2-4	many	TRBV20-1	CSAGSQGWGAKNIQYF
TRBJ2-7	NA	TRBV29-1	CSVEGDRTYEQYF
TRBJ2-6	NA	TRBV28	CASRTTGANVLTF
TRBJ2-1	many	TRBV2	CASSGIRSYNEQFF
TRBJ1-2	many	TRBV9	CASSGQGAGVYTF
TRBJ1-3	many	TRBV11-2	CASRPRRVSSGNTIYF
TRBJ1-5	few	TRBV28	CASSYSFGGNQPQHF
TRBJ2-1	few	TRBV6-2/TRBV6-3	CASSYQFGGNEQFF